This T cell receptor (beta chain) derives from a study of blood T cell repertoires in COVID-19. Overall study context: The samples span acute and convalescent COVID-19 from the United States, Italy and Spain.

Libraries were prepared by immunoSEQ multiplex PCR; TCRdb keeps only in-frame clonotypes and omits some of them. This sample has about 190,000 clones, with 90% found just once. From germline, CDR1 is MNHEY and CDR2 SVGAGI. CDR3 length equals 13 residues. V lost 10 bases and J lost 4, with 14 bases in between. The TCR sequence derives from a middle-aged man with acute or convalescent COVID-19. The sequenced material came from peripheral blood. The rearrangement joins TRBV6-5 to TRBJ2-1; D perhaps matches TRBD2 (5 bases). The DNA of the CDR3 is TGTGCCACCCTGAGATGGGAGTACAATGAGCAGTTCTTC. It specifies CATLRWEYNEQFF.